This T cell receptor (beta chain) was profiled in a study of T cell responses to AZD1222 COVID-19 vaccine. Measured with immunoSEQ multiplex PCR; TCRdb has only the in-frame clones, and not every one. The sample records 150,000 or so clones, about 90% being singletons. Looked up from germline, CDR1 is MNHNY and CDR2 is SVGAGI (reference sequence). The ends were cut back, 8 bases at V and 4 bases at J, with 12 bases in the middle. CDR3 length: 13 amino acids. This receptor was identified in an adult who received the AZD1222 COVID-19 vaccine. This chain links TRBV6-6 with TRBJ2-1; the D gene is possibly TRBD1 (6 bases). The sample here was peripheral blood, taken 28 days after the second AZD1222 dose. The CDR3 DNA reads as TGTGCCAGCCATTGGACAGATTACAATGAGCAGTTCTTC. Translating gives CASHWTDYNEQFF.